This TCR beta chain was documented in a study of T cells in Graves' hyperthyroidism and ophthalmopathy. About the research overall: The initial diagnosis was the point when peripheral blood was collected, ahead of any treatment. Overall study results and limits: A model built on 13 V-J features separated ophthalmopathy from stable hyperthyroidism.

RNA transcripts yielded amplified TCR beta CDR3 regions. Carried out on the TCR CDR3, a first-round RT-PCR used the HTBI primer set. MiXCR, run by TCRdb on the multiplex PCR reads, gives a single entry per CDR3 protein. This sample has some 530,000 distinct CDR3 sequences; roughly 22% occur once, and the top ten carry approximately 49%. The sample holds many counts of this clonotype. As yet, its antigen is unknown. The sequenced sample was blood. The receptor comes from a woman between 70 and 85 years old with Graves' ophthalmopathy.

The CDR3, as DNA: TGCACTAGCCGGTTCAGGGAGACCCAGTACTTC. It translates to CTSRFRETQYF. The J gene is TRBJ2-5, the V gene TRBV20-1; TRBD2 might be the D (5 bases). This CDR3 has 11 residues. The V gene's germline CDR1 is DFQATT and CDR2 SNEGSKA (reference sequence).